The 25 T cell receptor beta chains in this list originate from one sample, sequenced in a study of response to subunit inactivated influenza vaccine. MiXCR, applied by TCRdb to the RT-PCR reads, yields one record per CDR3 protein. The data hold about 520,000 distinct CDR3 sequences, with around 25% observed a single time. Sequences were derived from CD4+ T cells sorted from PBMCs, sampled less than 6 days after vaccination. Receptor source: a man aged 45 to 65 who received an inactivated influenza vaccine.

The chain joins TRBV29-1 to TRBJ1-1; D possibly corresponds to TRBD1 (6 bases). The V gene lost 8 bases and the J gene lost 4 bases, with 14 bases spanning the gap. The CDR3 loop spans 12 amino acids. CDR1 SQVTM and CDR2 ANQGSEA come from the germline V gene. The CDR3 is CSTGSVGTEAFF. The CDR3 DNA sequence: TGCAGCACAGGGTCGGTAGGCACTGAAGCTTTCTTT.

The chain carries TRBV5-1 and TRBJ2-5; TRBD1 is a possible D gene (6 bases). Trimming cost V 2 bases and J 5 bases, with 13 bases left between them. Germline CDR1 SGHRS, CDR2 YFSETQ. The CDR3 is 14 residues long. The CDR3 protein is CASSFRGLLETQYF. CDR3 in DNA: TGCGCCAGCAGCTTCAGGGGTTTGTTGGAGACCCAGTACTTC.

J is TRBJ2-3 and V is TRBV20-1, with D unclear. V was cut by 3 bases and J by 2 bases, with 9 bases left in between. Germline CDR1 reads DFQATT; CDR2 reads SNEGSKA (reference sequence). There are 13 residues in the CDR3. The DNA for the CDR3 is TGCAGTGCTAGTGGCGGACCCACAGATACGCAGTATTTT. Its translation is CSASGGPTDTQYF.

This clonotype came up a few times. The chain uses TRBV4-2 and TRBJ1-5, with 8 positions matching TRBD1. The CDR3 is 16 residues long. Germline V gives CDR1 LGHNA, CDR2 YNFKEQ. The junction had 11 bases not matched to a gene; V was cut back by 3 bases and J by 7 bases. CDR3 sequence: CASSQDAGGAEQPQHF. The CDR3 DNA reads as TGTGCCAGCAGCCAGGACGCAGGGGGCGCAGAGCAGCCCCAGCATTTT.

The J gene is TRBJ2-2, the V gene TRBV7-2; 8 nucleotides match TRBD1. This CDR3 has 14 amino acids. The V gene's germline CDR1 is SGHTA and CDR2 FQGNSA. V lost 8 bases and J lost 5; bases outside the gene matches: 7. Here the CDR3 DNA reads TGTGCCAGCTGGTCGCAGGGGGCGACCGGGGAGCTGTTTTTT. Amino acid sequence: CASWSQGATGELFF.

This chain uses TRBV25-1 with TRBJ2-4; possible D gene TRBD2, 5 bases. The germline gives CDR1 MGHDK, CDR2 SYGVNS. V was cut by 10 bases and J by 1 base, with 11 bases left in between. This CDR3 region has 13 residues. In DNA form, the CDR3 reads TGTGCCACCAAAGGACTGGCCAAAAACATTCAGTACTTC. The encoded protein is CATKGLAKNIQYF.

This clonotype was detected a few times. V and J are TRBV4-2 and TRBJ1-2; 12 positions match TRBD1. Germline trimming cut 2 bases from V and 8 bases from J; bases unmatched to any gene: 3. The CDR3 runs 14 residues. CDR1 and CDR2 (germline): LGHNA, YNFKEQ. CDR3 sequence: CASSQSGTGGGYTF. The CDR3, as DNA: TGTGCCAGCAGCCAATCCGGGACAGGGGGCGGCTACACCTTC.

The table lists this clonotype with a count of one. With a much larger clone just one base away, this may be a read error. The chain links TRBV4-1 to TRBJ1-1; no clear D gene. This CDR3 has 13 residues. Germline V gene sequence: CDR1 MGHRA, CDR2 YSYEKL. CDR3 protein: CSSSQGVNTEAFF. In nucleotides, the CDR3 is TGCTCCAGCAGCCAAGGTGTGAACACTGAAGCTTTCTTT.

V gene TRBV30 combines with J gene TRBJ2-1; 10 nucleotides match TRBD2. The CDR3 runs to 13 residues. Germline CDR1 is GTSNPN and CDR2 is SVGIG (reference sequence). V was pared by 5 bases and J by 9 bases, with 7 bases of the junction left unmatched. CDR3: CAWASGSVREQFF. In DNA, the CDR3 is TGTGCCTGGGCTAGCGGGAGCGTTCGTGAGCAGTTCTTC.

The V gene is TRBV10-3, the J gene TRBJ1-2, with 10 bases matching TRBD1. Germline assignment: CDR1 ENHRY and CDR2 SYGVKD. Unmatched junction bases numbered 7, after V lost 3 bases and J lost 3 bases. CDR3 length: 16 amino acids. The CDR3, as DNA: TGTGCCATCAGTGATCCCGGGACAGGGGTAGACTATGGCTACACCTTC. Its protein is CAISDPGTGVDYGYTF.

V usage is TRBV6-2 or TRBV6-3 and J usage is TRBJ2-1; 8 nucleotides line up with TRBD2. This CDR3 has 14 residues. With 6 bases clipped from V and 6 bases from J, the junction kept 7 bases outside the gene matches. CDR1 MNHEY and CDR2 SVGEGT come from the germline V gene. The CDR3 sequence: CASSWTSLFNEQFF. The CDR3 DNA is TGTGCCAGCAGCTGGACTAGCCTTTTCAATGAGCAGTTCTTC.

This sequence joins TRBV7-2 and TRBJ1-6; no firm D call. CDR3 length equals 15 residues. Germline CDR1 SGHTA, CDR2 FQGNSA. V was clipped by 1 base and J by 3 bases, with 7 bases between them. CDR3 nucleotide sequence: TGTGCCAGCAGCTTAGGCACAAGCTATAATTCACCCCTCCACTTT. Encoded protein: CASSLGTSYNSPLHF.

This chain joins TRBV5-1 and TRBJ1-1; no reliable D call. The germline CDR1 and CDR2 sequences are SGHRS and YFSETQ. V was clipped by 0 bases and J by 6 bases, with 9 bases between them. This CDR3 region has 13 residues. CDR3 residues: CASSLETYSEAFF. CDR3 sequence (DNA): TGCGCCAGCAGCTTGGAAACATATTCTGAAGCTTTCTTT.

This chain connects TRBV5-1 to TRBJ2-1; 13 bases map to TRBD2. CDR1 is SGHRS and CDR2 is YFSETQ in the germline V gene. V dropped 4 bases and J dropped 12; count of bases not matched to a gene: 10. The CDR3 covers 15 residues. CDR3 nucleotides: TGCGCCAGCAGCCCCGGACTAGCGGGGGAGGCTTCGCAGTTCTTC. Residues: CASSPGLAGEASQFF.

This clonotype was observed at least ten times. V usage is TRBV12-3 or TRBV12-4 and J usage is TRBJ2-7; tentatively, D is TRBD1 or TRBD2 (5 bases each). This CDR3 is built from 15 residues. V gave up 4 bases and J gave up 0 bases, with 13 bases separating them. The CDR3 nucleotides read TGTGCCAGCAGTTGGGGCCCCGGGGTCTCCTACGAGCAGTACTTC. The encoded protein is CASSWGPGVSYEQYF.

Of note for this clonotype: The junction does not match germline at one end; this may be a read error. The V call is TRBV4-3, the J call TRBJ2-4, with a possible D match to TRBD1 (6 bases). CDR1 is LGHNA, CDR2 YSLEER, per germline. This CDR3 is built from 20 residues. The CDR3 region has the DNA TGCGCCAGCAGCCCGAAAAGAGGGACACTTGAAACCATAGCCAAAACCATTCAGTACTTC. Translating gives CASSPKRGTLETIAKTIQYF.

This clonotype was counted at least ten times. The DNA is omitted, as the CDR3 cannot be located on it reliably, and the CDR3 follows TCRdb's listing. V gene TRBV27 combines with J gene TRBJ1-1; the table's D gene call, TRBD1, was not cross checked with the DNA. The CDR3 spans 13 amino acids, including both terminal residues. CDR1 MNHEY and CDR2 SMNVEV come from the germline V gene (reference sequence). CDR3 amino acids: CASSPPWGGGTFF.

This clonotype was counted only a few times. This rearrangement joins TRBV20-1 to TRBJ1-2, with TRBD1 as a possible D gene (5 bases). The V gene lost 6 bases and the J gene lost 7 bases, with 15 bases spanning the gap. The length of the CDR3 is 12 residues. Germline CDR1 reads DFQATT; CDR2 reads SNEGSKA (reference sequence). This CDR3 is CSAPSGLGGYTF. The CDR3 DNA sequence: TGCAGTGCACCCTCGGGGCTCGGTGGCTACACCTTC.

The table lists this clonotype with many counts. The chain recombines TRBV5-5 with TRBJ2-1, with D tentatively TRBD2 (6 bases). The germline CDR1 and CDR2 sequences are SGHKS and YYEKEE (reference sequence). This CDR3 comprises 15 residues. Trimming left V 5 bases short and J 4 bases short, with 16 bases between. CDR3 residues: CASSILVGGYNEQFF. Here the CDR3 DNA reads TGTGCCAGCAGTATCCTAGTCGGGGGATACAATGAGCAGTTCTTC.

The genes are TRBV20-1 and TRBJ2-7; 9 nucleotides align to TRBD1. Germline CDR1 and CDR2: DFQATT and SNEGSKA (reference sequence). CDR3 length: 16 amino acids. The V segment lost 4 bases and the J segment 2 bases; nucleotides outside the gene matches: 12. The CDR3 nucleotides read TGCAGTGCTAAGGCTTGGGGACAGGGAAACCCCTACGAGCAGTACTTC. This translates into CSAKAWGQGNPYEQYF.

This clonotype was detected only a few times. The V call is TRBV5-6, the J call TRBJ2-6; D uncertain. CDR1 SGHDT and CDR2 YYEEEE come from the germline V gene. Between the trimmed V and J ends, which lost 0 bases and 0 bases, there was a span of 7 bases. This CDR3 is built from 16 residues. CDR3 sequence (DNA): TGTGCCAGCAGCTTGGCCCCGTACTCTGGGGCCAACGTCCTGACTTTC. It translates to CASSLAPYSGANVLTF.

This clonotype was counted a few times. This chain uses TRBV20-1 with TRBJ2-5, with D unclear. Trimming stripped 6 bases from V and 2 bases from J, with 13 bases between. The CDR3 totals 13 residues. The germline CDR1 and CDR2 sequences are DFQATT and SNEGSKA (reference sequence). The CDR3 spells CSAHRRQQETQYF. Written as DNA, the CDR3 is TGCAGTGCCCACCGCCGGCAGCAAGAGACCCAGTACTTC.

This rearrangement joins TRBV6-2 or TRBV6-3 to TRBJ1-1, with 7 bases that match TRBD1. CDR1 and CDR2 from the germline V gene are MNHEY and SVGEGT. Unmatched junction bases numbered 5, after V lost 6 bases and J lost 4 bases. The CDR3 sequence is 13 residues long. CDR3 in amino acids: CASRDGTATEAFF. The CDR3 DNA sequence: TGTGCCAGCAGGGACGGGACAGCCACTGAAGCTTTCTTT.

The chain carries TRBV7-2 and TRBJ2-5; possibly TRBD1 for D (5 bases). This CDR3 is 12 amino acids long. The V end was cut by 5 bases, the J end by 5 bases, with 9 bases between. CDR1 and CDR2 from the germline V gene are SGHTA and FQGNSA. Written as DNA, the CDR3 is TGTGCCAGCAGCCGGACACGTGAGACCCAGTACTTC. It yields the protein CASSRTRETQYF.

This clonotype has more than one count but fewer than ten. V is TRBV28 and J is TRBJ2-3, with D possibly matching TRBD2 (5 bases). V was clipped by 5 bases and J by 10 bases, with 16 bases between them. Germline V gene data show CDR1 as MDHEN and CDR2 as SYDVKM. CDR3 size: 13 residues. The CDR3 region is CASSKEVSLSQYF. CDR3 nucleotides: TGTGCCAGCAGTAAGGAGGTCTCTCTTTCGCAGTATTTT.